This entry lists 15 T cell receptor beta chains sequenced from one sample in a study of T cells in Graves' hyperthyroidism and ophthalmopathy. The investigators amplified TCR beta CDR3 regions from RNA transcripts. With the HTBI primer set, the TCR CDR3 went through a first round of RT-PCR. One entry per CDR3 protein results from TCRdb running MiXCR on the multiplex PCR reads. The sample shows hundreds of thousands of distinct CDR3 sequences, roughly 17% of them seen only once. Sequencing was done on a sample of blood. The receptors originated from a young woman with Graves' hyperthyroidism.

V usage is TRBV12-5 and J usage is TRBJ1-2; D ambiguous. The germline V gene has CDR1 LGHNT and CDR2 FRNRAP. V was clipped by 2 bases and J by 6 bases, with 10 bases between them. The CDR3 extends over 13 amino acids. As DNA, the CDR3 is TGTGCTAGTGGTTTGTCAGGCGCCGATGGCTACACCTTC. It codes for CASGLSGADGYTF.

This clonotype turned up a few times. This sequence joins TRBV2 and TRBJ1-2; 8 bases match TRBD1. The J segment lost 7 bases and the V segment lost 6 bases, leaving 7 bases of the junction unmatched. CDR1 is SNHLY, CDR2 FYNNEI, per germline. CDR3 length: 13 amino acids. The CDR3 here is CASRDRVLVGYTF. As DNA, the CDR3 is TGTGCCAGCAGGGACAGGGTTCTTGTTGGCTACACCTTC.

The V call is TRBV30, the J call TRBJ1-5; possibly TRBD1 for D (5 bases). The CDR3 length is 15 residues. The germline V gene encodes CDR1 GTSNPN and CDR2 SVGIG (reference sequence). V lost 0 bases, J lost 4 bases, and 13 bases lay in between. Here the CDR3 DNA reads TGTGCCTGGAGTGTTGGGGGTGTCAGGAATCAGCCCCAGCATTTT. Protein: CAWSVGGVRNQPQHF.

This clonotype was detected many times. The V call is TRBV10-2, the J call TRBJ2-7; 10 bases agree with TRBD2. J was trimmed by 6 bases and V by 10 bases; bases with no gene match: 9. Germline V CDR1 and CDR2: WSHSY, SAAADI. The CDR3 length is 13 residues. Written as DNA, the CDR3 is TGCGCCACTTCCGGGACTAGCGTGGCCGAGCAGTACTTC. Translated, it gives CATSGTSVAEQYF.

This clonotype was seen at least ten times. The chain carries TRBV7-8 and TRBJ2-1; TRBD2 matches 7 bases. Germline trimming cut 4 bases from V and 9 bases from J; bases unmatched to any gene: 0. Germline V gives CDR1 SGHVS, CDR2 FQNEAQ. The CDR3 runs 11 residues. CDR3 loop: CASSWGGEQFF. DNA of the CDR3: TGTGCCAGCAGCTGGGGGGGTGAGCAGTTCTTC.

This clonotype was seen at least ten times. The chain joins TRBV20-1 to TRBJ2-1; 7 nucleotides align to TRBD2. The V segment lost 6 bases and the J segment 5 bases; nucleotides outside the gene matches: 10. CDR3 length: 14 residues. CDR1 is DFQATT, CDR2 SNEGSKA, per germline (reference sequence). CDR3 amino acids: CSARTWREHNEQFF. DNA of the CDR3: TGCAGTGCCCGTACCTGGCGGGAGCACAATGAGCAGTTCTTC.

The rearrangement uses TRBV19 and TRBJ1-5, with D unresolved. V was clipped by 3 bases and J by 4 bases, with 10 bases between them. The CDR3 runs to 14 residues. Germline-derived CDR1 and CDR2 are LNHDA and SQIVND (reference sequence). CDR3 sequence: CASSIEFLNQPQHF. CDR3 nucleotide sequence: TGTGCCAGTAGTATTGAGTTTCTAAATCAGCCCCAGCATTTT.

This clonotype was detected a few times. Germline and junction disagree at one end, which may indicate a read error. V gene TRBV6-1 combines with J gene TRBJ2-7; tentative D call: TRBD1 (7 bases). Germline V gene data show CDR1 as MNHNS and CDR2 as SASEGT. There are 13 residues in the CDR3. The DNA for the CDR3 is TGTGCCAGAAGTGAAACCAGGGGGAGGAGGCAGTACTTC. The encoded protein is CARSETRGRRQYF.

This clonotype was detected many times. The gene calls are TRBV7-8 and TRBJ2-1; TRBD2 matches 8 bases. The CDR3 is 15 residues long. V trimming: 5 bases; J trimming: 6 bases; junction bases outside the gene matches: 9. Germline CDR1 is SGHVS and CDR2 is FQNEAQ. This chain's CDR3 is CASSETKRGSNEQFF. The CDR3 nucleotides are TGTGCCAGCAGCGAGACTAAGCGGGGGTCCAATGAGCAGTTCTTC.

Concerning this clonotype itself: It may be a read error: a sequence one base away is much more abundant. The rearrangement joins TRBV20-1 to TRBJ1-5, with 11 bases fitting TRBD1. This CDR3 comprises 14 residues. Germline assignment: CDR1 DFQATT and CDR2 SNEGSKA (reference sequence). CDR3 in amino acids: CSARTGGFNRPQHF. For the CDR3, the DNA is TGCAGTGCCAGGACAGGGGGCTTCAATCGGCCCCAGCATTTT.

The rearrangement links TRBV6-2 or TRBV6-3 to TRBJ2-3; the D gene is possibly TRBD1 (6 bases). Between the trimmed V and J ends, which lost 4 bases and 3 bases, there was a span of 20 bases. CDR1 MNHEY and CDR2 SVGEGT come from the germline V gene. The CDR3 has 17 residues. This chain's CDR3 is CASSWGQGFVTTDTQYF. In nucleotides, the CDR3 is TGTGCCAGCAGTTGGGGGCAGGGATTTGTGACGACAGATACGCAGTATTTT.

This clonotype was found many times. A much larger clone differs by one base, so this may be a read error. DNA for the CDR3: TGTGCCAGCAGCCCGGACTACGAGCAGTACTTC. The encoded protein is CASSPDYEQYF. V and J are TRBV18 and TRBJ2-7; D not resolved. Trimming took 8 bases from V and 3 from J, leaving 8 bases between them. The length of the CDR3 is 11 residues. The germline V gene encodes CDR1 KGHSH and CDR2 LQKENI.

This clonotype came up a few times. The junction departs from the called germline gene at one end, perhaps through a read error. CDR3 protein: CASSLGTSGLYKQYF. The DNA of the CDR3 is TGCGCCAGCAGCCTAGGGACTAGCGGCCTCTACAAGCAGTACTTC. The chain joins TRBV5-1 to TRBJ2-7; the match to TRBD2 covers 11 bases. Germline V gene data show CDR1 as SGHRS and CDR2 as YFSETQ. CDR3 length: 15 amino acids.

Comments on this clonotype: Since a much larger clone is just one base distant, this may be a read error. V and J are TRBV12-3 or TRBV12-4 and TRBJ2-7; TRBD1 matches 8 bases. This CDR3 comprises 13 residues. V dropped 6 bases and J dropped 4; count of bases not matched to a gene: 5. The CDR3 region has the DNA TGTGCCAGCAGGCCAGGGGGCGGATACGAGCAGTACTTC. Encoded protein: CASRPGGGYEQYF.

This clonotype has just a few counts. The rearrangement uses TRBV20-1 and TRBJ1-5; no clear D. The germline V and J ends were trimmed by 2 bases and 4 bases, with 15 bases remaining between them. Germline V CDR1 and CDR2: DFQATT, SNEGSKA (reference sequence). The CDR3 has 15 residues. As DNA, the CDR3 is TGCAGTGCTAGATCCTATTCGGGCAGAAATCAGCCCCAGCATTTT. It is translated as CSARSYSGRNQPQHF.